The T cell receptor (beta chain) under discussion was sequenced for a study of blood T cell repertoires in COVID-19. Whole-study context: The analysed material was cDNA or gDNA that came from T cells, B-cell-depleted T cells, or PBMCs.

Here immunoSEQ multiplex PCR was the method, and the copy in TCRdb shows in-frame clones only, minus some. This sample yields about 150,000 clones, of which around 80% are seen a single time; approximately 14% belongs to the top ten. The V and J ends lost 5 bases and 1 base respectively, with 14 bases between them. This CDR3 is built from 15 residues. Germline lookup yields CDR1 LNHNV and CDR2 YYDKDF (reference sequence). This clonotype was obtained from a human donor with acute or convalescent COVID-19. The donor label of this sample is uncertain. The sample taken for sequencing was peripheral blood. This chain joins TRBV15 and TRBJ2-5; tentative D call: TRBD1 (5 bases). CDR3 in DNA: TGTGCCACCAGCCGACGCGACAGCTTCCAAGAGACCCAGTACTTC. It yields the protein CATSRRDSFQETQYF.